The 32 T cell receptor beta chains reported below all come from one sample, sequenced in a study of post-analysis software for immune sequencing data. Unique molecular identifiers tagged the TCR beta cDNA libraries. Via MiXCR, TCRdb re-called the PCR reads, giving one row per CDR3 protein. The sample has some 800,000 distinct CDR3 sequences; around 45% are singletons. The antigens these receptors bind are not known. Overall study findings and caveats: A handful of TRBV segments were significantly more frequent in patients than in controls. TRBV5-6, TRBV5-1 and TRBV20-1 were among these segments.

The source material was blood. The receptors were gathered from a girl aged 5-17 years with multiple sclerosis.

This chain uses TRBV4-3 with TRBJ2-5; TRBD1 is a possible D gene (6 bases). This CDR3 is 14 amino acids long. CDR1 and CDR2 (germline): LGHNA, YSLEER. Trimming removed 4 bases at V and 4 bases at J, with 13 bases between. The CDR3 protein is CASSRIQGLETQYF. The CDR3 DNA is TGCGCCAGCAGCCGGATACAGGGTTTAGAGACCCAGTACTTC.

The chain employs TRBV7-6 and TRBJ2-7; possibly TRBD1 or TRBD2 for D (5 bases each). Germline assignment: CDR1 SGHVS and CDR2 FNYEAQ. The V gene lost 4 bases and the J gene lost 6 bases, with 13 bases spanning the gap. This CDR3 comprises 13 residues. In DNA form, the CDR3 reads TGTGCCAGCAGCTCGGGGCGGCTGGTCGAGCAGTACTTC. Translation: CASSSGRLVEQYF.

This chain links TRBV6-2 or TRBV6-3 with TRBJ2-1; D is possibly TRBD1 or TRBD2 (5 bases each). V dropped 3 bases and J dropped 6 bases, with 21 bases sitting between them. Germline CDR1 is MNHEY and CDR2 is SVGEGT. This CDR3 spans 17 amino acids. The CDR3 DNA reads TGTGCCAGCAGTTATTTGTCGGTAAACCATGGGGGCAATGAGCAGTTCTTC. The encoded protein is CASSYLSVNHGGNEQFF.

The CDR3 DNA is TGCAGCGTTGAAGAACCCCAGGGGCCAGTGGCCCAGTACTTC. It yields the protein CSVEEPQGPVAQYF. The chain joins TRBV29-1 to TRBJ2-5; a possible D gene is TRBD1 (6 bases). The CDR3 sequence is 14 residues long. In germline, CDR1 is SQVTM, CDR2 ANQGSEA. Trimming left V 0 bases short and J 9 bases short, with 17 bases between. The full variable domain, its missing parts supplied by reference TRBV29-1 and TRBJ2-5, is SAVISQKPSRDICQRGTSLTIQCQVDSQVTMMFWYRQQPGQSLTLIATANQGSEATYESGFVIDKFPISRPNLTFSTLTVSNMSPEDSSIYLCSVEEPQGPVAQYFGPGTRLLVL.

The count of this clonotype is one. V is TRBV29-1 and J is TRBJ2-1; the match to TRBD2 covers 8 bases. Germline trimming cut 2 bases from V and 4 bases from J; bases unmatched to any gene: 4. This CDR3 contains 14 residues. The germline V gene encodes CDR1 SQVTM and CDR2 ANQGSEA. This CDR3 is CSVETREGYNEQFF. For the CDR3, the DNA is TGCAGCGTTGAAACCCGGGAGGGTTACAATGAGCAGTTCTTC.

The table lists this clonotype with a few counts. The rearrangement uses TRBV12-3 or TRBV12-4 and TRBJ2-7; D is ambiguous. The CDR3 has 13 amino acids. Trimming cost V 6 bases and J 5 bases, with 14 bases left between them. CDR3 amino acids: CASSLMGLDEQYF. CDR3 in DNA: TGTGCCAGCAGCCTGATGGGATTGGACGAGCAGTACTTC.

This rearrangement joins TRBV7-9 to TRBJ2-1; TRBD2 aligns across 9 bases. V dropped 5 bases and J dropped 9; count of bases not matched to a gene: 14. CDR1 SEHNR and CDR2 FQNEAQ come from the germline V gene (reference sequence). The CDR3 contains 16 residues. CDR3 sequence: CASSPPGSGRNGEQFF. The CDR3, as DNA: TGTGCCAGCAGCCCACCAGGGAGCGGGAGGAATGGTGAGCAGTTCTTC.

This clonotype was counted a single time. V and J are TRBV7-2 and TRBJ2-3; TRBD2 is a possible D gene (5 bases). V shed 4 bases and J shed 2 bases, with 10 bases lying between them. Germline V gene data show CDR1 as SGHTA and CDR2 as FQGNSA. The CDR3 length is 14 residues. The CDR3: CASSWLLVTDTQYF. CDR3 in DNA: TGTGCCAGCAGCTGGTTACTAGTCACAGATACGCAGTATTTT.

The J gene is TRBJ2-3, the V gene TRBV12-3 or TRBV12-4; no definite D call. Trimming took off 5 bases at V and 1 base at J, with 16 bases between the two ends. There are 16 residues in the CDR3. The CDR3 loop is CASSPTLGRGTDTQYF. CDR3 bases: TGTGCCAGCAGTCCTACCCTGGGCCGGGGCACAGATACGCAGTATTTT.

The chain couples TRBV20-1 to TRBJ2-7; 9 bases line up with TRBD1. The junction had 9 bases not matched to a gene; V was cut back by 6 bases and J by 6 bases. The germline gives CDR1 DFQATT, CDR2 SNEGSKA (reference sequence). The CDR3 sequence is 13 residues long. The CDR3 is CSAPGTGSGEQYF. CDR3 coding DNA: TGCAGTGCCCCCGGGACAGGGTCGGGCGAGCAGTACTTC.

The rearrangement joins TRBV24-1 to TRBJ1-1; no definite D call. CDR1 and CDR2 from the germline V gene are KGHDR and SFDVKD. CDR3 length: 12 residues. V shed 4 bases and J shed 7 bases, with 9 bases lying between them. CDR3 bases: TGTGCCACCAGTGACCCGGCGGATGAAGCTTTCTTT. It is translated as CATSDPADEAFF.

This clonotype was detected a few times. The chain recombines TRBV7-2 with TRBJ2-3; the D is unclear. This CDR3 has 14 residues. V was clipped by 2 bases and J by 2 bases, with 8 bases between them. The germline V gene encodes CDR1 SGHTA and CDR2 FQGNSA. The CDR3 nucleotides read TGTGCCAGCAGCTTATTCGGAACCACAGATACGCAGTATTTT. Its protein is CASSLFGTTDTQYF.

This sequence joins TRBV28 and TRBJ2-1, with 9 bases fitting TRBD2. This CDR3 comprises 15 residues. With V trimmed by 3 bases and J by 6 bases, 6 bases remained unmatched. Germline values: CDR1 MDHEN, CDR2 SYDVKM. CDR3 loop: CASSLGGRGGNEQFF. The CDR3 region has the DNA TGTGCCAGCAGTTTGGGCGGGAGGGGAGGCAATGAGCAGTTCTTC.

The chain joins TRBV6-2 or TRBV6-3 to TRBJ1-2, with D possibly being TRBD1 (6 bases). V dropped 0 bases and J dropped 0 bases, with 17 bases sitting between them. This CDR3 contains 18 residues. Looked up from germline, CDR1 is MNHEY and CDR2 is SVGEGT. The CDR3 region has the DNA TGTGCCAGCAGTTACTCGGGGGACATCGCCTACCCTAACTATGGCTACACCTTC. Amino acid sequence: CASSYSGDIAYPNYGYTF.

The rearrangement links TRBV20-1 to TRBJ2-2, with 9 bases aligning to TRBD1. Germline loops: CDR1 DFQATT, CDR2 SNEGSKA (reference sequence). This CDR3 is 14 amino acids long. V lost 3 bases to trimming and J lost 6 bases; unmatched junction nucleotides: 5. The CDR3 region is CSASLQGAAGELFF. The CDR3 DNA follows: TGCAGTGCTAGTTTACAGGGGGCCGCCGGGGAGCTGTTTTTT.

This clonotype has a handful of counts. This chain connects TRBV15 to TRBJ1-2, with 9 bases that match TRBD1. The CDR3 has 14 residues. V lost 3 bases to trimming and J lost 2 bases; unmatched junction nucleotides: 1. From germline, CDR1 is LNHNV and CDR2 YYDKDF (reference sequence). The CDR3 loop is CATSRTGGNYGYTF. The DNA for the CDR3 is TGTGCCACCAGCAGGACAGGGGGAAACTATGGCTACACCTTC.

The chain links TRBV29-1 to TRBJ2-7; D gene uncertain. Germline V lookup: CDR1 SQVTM, CDR2 ANQGSEA. Trimming cost V 5 bases and J 4 bases, with 15 bases left between them. The CDR3 consists of 13 residues. The CDR3 coding sequence is TGCAGCGTTCGGCAGGCCGGCGGTTACGAGCAGTACTTC. Its translation: CSVRQAGGYEQYF.

The chain has TRBV7-3 and TRBJ2-1, with 11 bases aligning to TRBD2. CDR1 and CDR2 (germline): SGHTA, FQGTGA. The V gene end was trimmed by 4 bases and the J gene end by 5 bases; junction bases not matched to a gene: 7. The CDR3 length is 16 residues. CDR3 in amino acids: CASSSNLAGGDNEQFF. The CDR3 DNA reads as TGTGCCAGCAGCTCGAACCTAGCGGGAGGTGACAATGAGCAGTTCTTC.

The rearrangement links TRBV20-1 to TRBJ1-2; TRBD1 matches 11 bases. Losses at the gene ends were 6 bases for V and 6 bases for J; bases not matched to a gene: 9. The CDR3 contains 14 residues. Germline V gives CDR1 DFQATT, CDR2 SNEGSKA (reference sequence). Here the CDR3 DNA reads TGCAGTGCAGGACAGGGGGCTCTTTTCGATGGCTACACCTTC. Protein product: CSAGQGALFDGYTF.

The chain uses TRBV27 and TRBJ2-7; D may be TRBD1 or TRBD2 (5 bases each). The germline CDR1 and CDR2 sequences are MNHEY and SMNVEV (reference sequence). The CDR3 sequence is 15 residues long. The ends were cut back, 6 bases at V and 2 bases at J, with 17 bases in the middle. CDR3 in amino acids: CASSSVGDRTYEQYF. The CDR3 DNA reads as TGTGCCAGCAGCTCCGTGGGGGATCGCACCTACGAGCAGTACTTC.

J is TRBJ2-7 and V is TRBV4-3; 8 positions match TRBD1. Trimming took 0 bases from V and 6 from J; bases not matched to a gene: 10. The germline V gene has CDR1 LGHNA and CDR2 YSLEER. The CDR3 is 16 residues long. The chain's CDR3 is CASSQDTGTGWAEQYF. The CDR3 bases are TGCGCCAGCAGCCAAGATACCGGGACAGGATGGGCCGAGCAGTACTTC.

This clonotype occurred a few times. V and J are TRBV20-1 and TRBJ2-1; D is uncertain. V lost 5 bases to trimming and J lost 3 bases, with 5 bases between them. Germline V gene sequence: CDR1 DFQATT, CDR2 SNEGSKA (reference sequence). This CDR3 spans 11 amino acids. The CDR3 is CSAGDYNEQFF. DNA of the CDR3: TGCAGTGCTGGGGACTACAATGAGCAGTTCTTC.

The V gene is TRBV5-6, the J gene TRBJ2-1; 12 nucleotides agree with TRBD2. CDR1 and CDR2 (germline): SGHDT, YYEEEE. The CDR3 has 18 amino acids. The ends lost 5 bases at V and 15 bases at J; junction bases unmatched: 24. The CDR3 spells CASSSWTSGIFGFESAFF. CDR3 sequence (DNA): TGTGCCAGCAGTTCCTGGACTAGCGGGATCTTTGGGTTTGAAAGTGCGTTCTTC. Drawing the rest from reference TRBV5-6 and TRBJ2-1, the complete variable domain is DAGVTQSPTHLIKTRGQQVTLRCSPKSGHDTVSWYQQALGQGPQFIFQYYEEEERQRGNFPDRFSGHQFPNYSSELNVNALLLGDSALYLCASSSWTSGIFGFESAFFGPGTRLTVL.

CDR3 in amino acids: CSVVWQGQGYF. Here the CDR3 DNA reads TGCAGCGTTGTATGGCAGGGCCAAGGGTATTTT. The chain is built from TRBV29-1 and TRBJ2-3; the D gene is possibly TRBD1 (5 bases). Deletions cut 4 bases from V and 14 bases from J, with 16 bases between. The length of the CDR3 is 11 residues. Germline assignment: CDR1 SQVTM and CDR2 ANQGSEA.

The rearrangement uses TRBV5-1 and TRBJ2-7; D tentatively reads TRBD1 or TRBD2 (5 bases each). Per the germline V gene, CDR1 is SGHRS and CDR2 is YFSETQ. There are 14 residues in the CDR3. Trimming took 2 bases from V and 4 from J, leaving 13 bases between them. The CDR3 DNA reads as TGCGCCAGCAGCTTAAGGGGCTCGGGGTACGAGCAGTACTTC. It specifies CASSLRGSGYEQYF.

This clonotype showed up just a few times. The chain uses TRBV11-1 and TRBJ2-5; 9 bases are a match to TRBD2. Germline trimming cut 3 bases from V and 4 bases from J; bases unmatched to any gene: 9. CDR1 is SGHAT and CDR2 is FQDESV in the germline V gene (reference sequence). The CDR3 contains 16 residues. DNA for the CDR3: TGTGCCAGCAGCTTTCTAGCGGGAAAGGTTCTAGAGACCCAGTACTTC. Translation: CASSFLAGKVLETQYF.

The CDR3 reads CASSYSPGQGRGYYGYTF. DNA for the CDR3: TGTGCCAGCAGTTACTCCCCGGGACAGGGGAGGGGGTACTATGGCTACACCTTC. The genes are TRBV6-5 and TRBJ1-2, with 10 bases that match TRBD1. With 0 bases clipped from V and 3 bases from J, the junction kept 10 bases outside the gene matches. Germline assignment: CDR1 MNHEY and CDR2 SVGAGI. The CDR3 runs to 18 residues.

This clonotype was seen a few times. The chain carries TRBV7-9 and TRBJ2-3, with 9 bases lining up with TRBD2. J gave up 7 bases and V 5 bases, and 19 bases lay outside the gene matches. Germline-derived CDR1 and CDR2 are SEHNR and FQNEAQ (reference sequence). The CDR3 consists of 18 residues. This chain's CDR3 is CASSPPRVLREGGNTQYF. The CDR3 nucleotides read TGTGCCAGCAGCCCCCCCCGGGTTCTGCGGGAGGGGGGGAATACGCAGTATTTT.

The chain is built from TRBV20-1 and TRBJ2-5, with a tentative D call TRBD2 (6 bases). V lost 6 bases and J lost 2, with 19 bases in between. This CDR3 spans 15 amino acids. From germline, CDR1 is DFQATT and CDR2 SNEGSKA (reference sequence). CDR3 sequence reads: CSAPESGVPQETQYF. The CDR3 nucleotides read TGCAGTGCACCGGAGTCGGGGGTCCCACAAGAGACCCAGTACTTC.

This clonotype appeared a few times. V and J are TRBV20-1 and TRBJ1-4, with D maybe TRBD1 (5 bases). V was shortened by 0 bases and J by 7 bases, with 15 bases between the two germline ends. This CDR3 spans 15 amino acids. CDR1 DFQATT and CDR2 SNEGSKA come from the germline V gene (reference sequence). CDR3: CSARENRLGTEKLFF. CDR3 sequence (DNA): TGCAGTGCTAGAGAGAACCGTCTTGGGACTGAAAAACTGTTTTTT.

This clonotype turned up a few times. This chain uses TRBV29-1 with TRBJ2-4; 9 nucleotides line up with TRBD1. Near its end, the DNA agrees better with TRBJ2-7, so the J call may be wrong. Germline values: CDR1 SQVTM, CDR2 ANQGSEA. The CDR3 length is 11 residues. Here the CDR3 reads CSVQGQGEQYF. DNA for the CDR3: TGCAGCGTTCAGGGACAGGGCGAGCAGTACTTC.

The rearrangement links TRBV12-3 or TRBV12-4 to TRBJ2-7, with D perhaps TRBD1 or TRBD2 (5 bases each). The length of the CDR3 is 15 residues. The V end was cut by 1 base, the J end by 7 bases, with 17 bases between. DNA of the CDR3: TGTGCCAGCAGTTTAGGACGGGGCGTGGGGGATGAGCAGTACTTC. Encoded protein: CASSLGRGVGDEQYF.